A selection of T cell receptor beta chains follows, all from one sample in a study of T-cell memory formation after mild COVID-19. TCRdb re-called the 5' RACE reads through MiXCR, storing one row per CDR3 protein. The sample includes roughly 160,000 distinct CDR3 sequences, 10% to 15% of them seen just once. What was sequenced was PBMCs or a T cell subset sorted from them (not recorded which). All receptors derive from a man aged 18 to 29 who had mild COVID-19 (a few samples of this study predate the infection). Cell type and time point are not known. CDR3s include the opening cysteine and the closing phenylalanine or tryptophan. D genes are given only for firm matches. Rows may omit the clone size; those that give it use once, few, many or a size class.

v_gene	d_gene	len	abundance	j_gene	CDR3nt	CDR3aa
TRBV12-3/TRBV12-4	NA	12	few	TRBJ1-1	TGTGCCAGCAGCTTTGTAAATTTAGGGGCTTTCTTT	CASSFVNLGAFF
TRBV12-3/TRBV12-4	NA	13	few	TRBJ1-2	TGTGCCAGCAGTTCGCCCCCCCTGGGAAGCTACACCTTC	CASSSPPLGSYTF
TRBV11-2	NA	16	few	TRBJ2-1	TGTGCCAGCAGCACCGCCGCGGCCAGCTCCTACAATGAGCAGTTCTTC	CASSTAAASSYNEQFF
TRBV18	NA	16	NA	TRBJ2-1	TGTGCCAGCACTCAATACGTACGGTCTCAAGTGAATGAGCAGTTCTTC	CASTQYVRSQVNEQFF
TRBV18	TRBD2	13	NA	TRBJ2-1	TGTGCCAGCTCGGCCCTCGCGCGGGAGGAGCAGTTCTTC	CASSALAREEQFF
TRBV2	TRBD2	14	few	TRBJ2-7	TGTGCCAGCAGCCGGGAAACTAGCGGGGGGTACGGGTACTTC	CASSRETSGGYGYF
TRBV20-1	NA	15	NA	TRBJ1-5	TGCAGTGCTAGACAGGCGGAATATAGCAATCAGCCCCAGCATTTT	CSARQAEYSNQPQHF
TRBV20-1	TRBD2	17	NA	TRBJ2-1	TGCAGTGCCTGGACTAGCGGGGGGCCGAGCTCCTACAATGAGCAGTTCTTC	CSAWTSGGPSSYNEQFF
TRBV5-1	NA	14	few	TRBJ2-5	TGCGCCAGCAGCAGTGACAGCCCTTCGGAGACCCAGTACTTC	CASSSDSPSETQYF
TRBV5-1	NA	14	few	TRBJ2-2	TGCGCCAGCAGCTTGGCCGTCAGCACCGGGGAGCTGTTTTTT	CASSLAVSTGELFF
TRBV5-6	TRBD1	15	NA	TRBJ1-6	TGTGCCAGCAGAACACAGGGGAGAACTAATTCACCCCTCCACTTT	CASRTQGRTNSPLHF
TRBV9	NA	13	once	TRBJ1-2	TGTGCCAGCAGCGTAGGGGGCAGATATGGCTACACCTTC	CASSVGGRYGYTF
TRBV20-1	TRBD1	14	few	TRBJ1-2	TGCAGTGCCACCGGGACAGGTGGGCAGTATGGCTACACCTTC	CSATGTGGQYGYTF
TRBV6-2/TRBV6-3	NA	15	NA	TRBJ1-2	TGTGCCAGCAGTCCGCCGGCCCCCCGCGGGTATGGCTACACCTTC	CASSPPAPRGYGYTF
TRBV3-1	NA	12	few	TRBJ2-5	TGTGCCAGCAGCCAAGAAGGACAGACCCAGTACTTC	CASSQEGQTQYF
TRBV24-1	TRBD2	16	few	TRBJ2-1	TGTGCCACCAGTGATTCTCTAGCGGCCTCCTACAATGAGCAGTTCTTC	CATSDSLAASYNEQFF
TRBV5-5	NA	13	few	TRBJ1-2	TGTGCCAGCAGCTTGGCCGAGGGCTATGGCTACACCTTC	CASSLAEGYGYTF
TRBV7-3	TRBD2	17	NA	TRBJ2-3	TGTGCCAGCAGCCCGACACTAGCGGGGGGAACCACAGATACGCAGTATTTT	CASSPTLAGGTTDTQYF
TRBV6-5	NA	12	many	TRBJ1-6	TGTGCCAGCCGCAGTTATAATTCACCCCTCCACTTT	CASRSYNSPLHF
TRBV6-5	NA	13	few	TRBJ1-1	TGTGCCAGCAGTTCCCCCATGGGGACTGAAGCTTTCTTT	CASSSPMGTEAFF
TRBV20-1	TRBD1	13	NA	TRBJ1-1	TGCAGTGGTGGGGGACAGGCGAACACTGAAGCTTTCTTT	CSGGGQANTEAFF
TRBV10-2	NA	14	NA	TRBJ1-1	TGCGCCAGCAGAGCGGGTCCCGTGAACACAGAAGCTTTCTTT	CASRAGPVNTEAFF
TRBV7-3	NA	14	NA	TRBJ2-5	TGTGCCAGCAGCTGGGGGGCAAACGAAGAGACCCAGTACTTC	CASSWGANEETQYF
TRBV5-1	TRBD1	15	NA	TRBJ2-2	TGCGCCAGCAGCTTTGGGGACAGGGATCCCGGGGAGCTGTTTTTT	CASSFGDRDPGELFF
TRBV6-6	TRBD2	16	few	TRBJ2-2	TGTGCCAGCAGTTACGGTGCGGGGGTAGAGACCGGGGAGCTGTTTTTT	CASSYGAGVETGELFF
TRBV6-2/TRBV6-3	TRBD2	17	few	TRBJ2-7	TGTGCCAGCAGTTACTCGATATCAGCGGGGGGCCTCTACGAGCAGTACTTC	CASSYSISAGGLYEQYF
TRBV7-9	NA	14	NA	TRBJ2-5	TGTGCCAGCAGCTTTACCGGGCCCCAAGAGACCCAGTACTTC	CASSFTGPQETQYF